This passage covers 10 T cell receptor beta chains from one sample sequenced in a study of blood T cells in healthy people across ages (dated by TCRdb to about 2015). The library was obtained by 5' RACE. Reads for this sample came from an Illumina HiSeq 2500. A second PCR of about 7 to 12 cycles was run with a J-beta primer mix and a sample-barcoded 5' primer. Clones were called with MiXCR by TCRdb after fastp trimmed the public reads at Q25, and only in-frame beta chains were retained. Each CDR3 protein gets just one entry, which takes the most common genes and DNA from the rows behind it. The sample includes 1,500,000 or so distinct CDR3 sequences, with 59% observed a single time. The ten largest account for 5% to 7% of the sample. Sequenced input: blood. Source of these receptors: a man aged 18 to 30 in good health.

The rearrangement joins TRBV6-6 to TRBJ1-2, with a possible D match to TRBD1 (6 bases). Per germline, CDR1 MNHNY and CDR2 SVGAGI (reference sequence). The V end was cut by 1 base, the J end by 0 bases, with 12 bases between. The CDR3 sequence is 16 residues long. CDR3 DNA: TGTGCCAGCAGTTACTTCGACAGGTTCGCTAACTATGGCTACACCTTC. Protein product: CASSYFDRFANYGYTF.

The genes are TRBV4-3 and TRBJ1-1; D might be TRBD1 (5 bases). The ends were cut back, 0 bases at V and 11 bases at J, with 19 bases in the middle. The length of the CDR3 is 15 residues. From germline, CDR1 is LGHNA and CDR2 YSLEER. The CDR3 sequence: CASSQDPLGAKRAFF. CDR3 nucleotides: TGCGCCAGCAGCCAAGACCCCCTTGGGGCTAAGCGGGCTTTCTTT.

DNA for the CDR3: TGTGCCAGCAGTTTCGGAACAGGGGGATGGGGATTAACAGATATGGAGTATTTT. Its protein product is CASSFGTGGWGLTDMEYF. The chain joins TRBV12-3 or TRBV12-4 to TRBJ2-3; TRBD1 agrees at 8 bases. CDR3 length equals 18 residues. With V trimmed by 3 bases and J by 13 bases, 24 bases remained unmatched.

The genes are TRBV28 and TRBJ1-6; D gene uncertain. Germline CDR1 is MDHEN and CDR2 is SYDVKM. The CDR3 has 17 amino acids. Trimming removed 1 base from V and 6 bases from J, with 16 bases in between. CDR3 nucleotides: TGTGCCAGCAGTTTATTAGGCAGATCCCGAGCTAATTCACCCCTCCACTTT. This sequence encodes CASSLLGRSRANSPLHF.

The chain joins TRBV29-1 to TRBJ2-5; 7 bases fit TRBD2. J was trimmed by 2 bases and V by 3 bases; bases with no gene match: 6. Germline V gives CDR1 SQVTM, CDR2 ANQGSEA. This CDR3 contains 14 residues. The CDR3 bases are TGCAGCGTTGAGGAGACGGGGGGACAAGAGACCCAGTACTTC. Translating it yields CSVEETGGQETQYF.

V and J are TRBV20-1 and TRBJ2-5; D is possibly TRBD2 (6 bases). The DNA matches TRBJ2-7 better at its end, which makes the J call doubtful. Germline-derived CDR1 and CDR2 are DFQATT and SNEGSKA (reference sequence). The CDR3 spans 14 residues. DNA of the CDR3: TGCAGTGCTAGTAGGGGAGGCAACCCCTACGAGCAGTACTTC. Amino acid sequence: CSASRGGNPYEQYF.

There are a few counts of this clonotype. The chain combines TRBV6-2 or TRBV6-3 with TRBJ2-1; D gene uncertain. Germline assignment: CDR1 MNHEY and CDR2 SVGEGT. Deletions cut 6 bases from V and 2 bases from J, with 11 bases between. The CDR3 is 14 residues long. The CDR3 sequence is CASRLAGPYNEQFF. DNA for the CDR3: TGTGCCAGCAGGCTCGCCGGCCCCTACAATGAGCAGTTCTTC.

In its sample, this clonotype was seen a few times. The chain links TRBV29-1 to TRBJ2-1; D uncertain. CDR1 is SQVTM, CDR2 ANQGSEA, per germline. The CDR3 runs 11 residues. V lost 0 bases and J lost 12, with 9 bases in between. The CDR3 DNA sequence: TGCAGCGTTGAAGACGTATTTGGGCAGTTCTTC. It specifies CSVEDVFGQFF.

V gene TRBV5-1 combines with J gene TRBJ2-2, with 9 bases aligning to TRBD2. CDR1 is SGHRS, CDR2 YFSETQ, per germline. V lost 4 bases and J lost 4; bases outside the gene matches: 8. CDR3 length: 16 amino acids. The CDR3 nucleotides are TGCGCCAGCAGCATGGCGGGAGGGCCCCTCACCGGGGAGCTGTTTTTT. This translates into CASSMAGGPLTGELFF. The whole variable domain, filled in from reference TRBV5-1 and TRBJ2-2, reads KAGVTQTPRYLIKTRGQQVTLSCSPISGHRSVSWYQQTPGQGLQFLFEYFSETQRNKGNFPGRFSGRQFSNSRSEMNVSTLELGDSALYLCASSMAGGPLTGELFFGEGSRLTVL.

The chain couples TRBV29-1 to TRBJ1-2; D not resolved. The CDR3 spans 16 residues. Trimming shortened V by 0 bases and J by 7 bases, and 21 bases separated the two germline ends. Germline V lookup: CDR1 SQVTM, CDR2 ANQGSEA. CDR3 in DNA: TGCAGCGTTGAAGATCGCACAGCCCCCAATAATCCTGGCTACACCTTC. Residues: CSVEDRTAPNNPGYTF.